This note documents a single T cell receptor beta chain sequence. These data belong to a study of blood T cell repertoires in COVID-19. Study summary: Acute-phase and convalescent COVID-19 samples originated in the United States, Italy and Spain. PBMCs, B-cell-depleted T cells, or T cells were the source of the cDNA or gDNA that made up the material.

V lost 6 bases, J lost 4 bases, and 15 bases stayed unmatched. Per germline, CDR1 LNHDA and CDR2 SQIVND (reference sequence). CDR3 length equals 20 residues. The protocol was immunoSEQ multiplex PCR, while the TCRdb copy is restricted to in-frame clones and leaves out a portion. The table records 200,000 to 250,000 clones, approximately 80% of them present only once. The genes are TRBV19 and TRBJ2-1; 16 bases map to TRBD2. The sequence was collected from a woman between 45 and 60 years old with acute COVID-19. Input material: PBMCs or T cells enriched from blood (not recorded which). The chain's CDR3 is CASRTGRPGLAGGPYNEQFF. The DNA for the CDR3 is TGTGCCAGTAGGACTGGAAGACCGGGACTAGCGGGGGGGCCGTACAATGAGCAGTTCTTC.